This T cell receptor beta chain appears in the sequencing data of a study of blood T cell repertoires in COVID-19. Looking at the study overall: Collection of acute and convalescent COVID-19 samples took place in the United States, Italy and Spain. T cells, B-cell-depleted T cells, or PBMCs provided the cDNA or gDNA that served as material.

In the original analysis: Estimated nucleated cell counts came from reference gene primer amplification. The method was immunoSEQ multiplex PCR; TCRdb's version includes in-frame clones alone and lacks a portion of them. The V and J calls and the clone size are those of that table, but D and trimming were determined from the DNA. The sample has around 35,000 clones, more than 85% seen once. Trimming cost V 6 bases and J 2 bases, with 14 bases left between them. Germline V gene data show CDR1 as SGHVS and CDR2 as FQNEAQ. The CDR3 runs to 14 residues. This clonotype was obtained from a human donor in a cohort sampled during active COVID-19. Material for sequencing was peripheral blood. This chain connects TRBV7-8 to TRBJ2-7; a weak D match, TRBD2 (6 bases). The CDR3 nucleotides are TGTGCCAGCAGTATTAGCGGAGGGGCCTACGAGCAGTACTTC. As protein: CASSISGGAYEQYF.